Included here is one T cell receptor (beta chain) sequence, with context. Produced via immunoSEQ multiplex PCR; TCRdb's table is partial and in-frame only. This sample has about 80,000 clones, with 84% found just once. The data were taken from a study of blood T cell repertoires in COVID-19. The wider study: The analysed material was cDNA or gDNA that came from T cells, B-cell-depleted T cells, or PBMCs.

V dropped 1 base and J dropped 4 bases, with 15 bases sitting between them. CDR3 size: 16 residues. Germline CDR1 and CDR2: LNHNV and YYDKDF (reference sequence). The TCR was taken from a man in his fifties with acute or convalescent COVID-19. Sequencing was performed on peripheral blood. The chain carries TRBV15 and TRBJ2-3; tentative D call: TRBD1 (6 bases). CDR3 sequence: CATSRAKQGSADTQYF. CDR3 bases: TGTGCCACCAGCAGAGCCAAACAGGGTTCGGCAGATACGCAGTATTTT.